This passage covers 32 T cell receptor beta chains from one sample sequenced in a study of OX40 agonist ivuxolimab in advanced cancers. Repertoires were generated with immunoSEQ multiplex PCR, while TCRdb's copy carries only in-frame clones and drops some. Among approximately 56,000 clones listed, approximately 90% were seen once. Sample: CD4+ or CD8+ T cells sorted from blood, taken in a trial of the OX40 agonist ivuxolimab. These TCRs come from an adult with an advanced solid tumor such as melanoma, head and neck, liver or kidney cancer.

This chain links TRBV7-9 with TRBJ2-7; 10 bases line up with TRBD1. J gave up 2 bases and V 5 bases, and 6 bases lay outside the gene matches. The germline V gene encodes CDR1 SEHNR and CDR2 FQNEAQ (reference sequence). This CDR3 comprises 15 residues. CDR3 DNA sequence: TGTGCCAGCAGCGCTAGGGGGACAGGGGCCTACGAGCAGTACTTC. Residues: CASSARGTGAYEQYF.

This CDR3 is CASRDGGINQPQHF. The CDR3 DNA sequence: TGTGCCAGTAGGGACGGGGGGATCAATCAGCCCCAGCATTTT. J is TRBJ1-5 and V is TRBV19; tentatively, D is TRBD1 (5 bases). The CDR3 has 14 amino acids. Trimming left V 6 bases short and J 3 bases short, with 12 bases between. The germline V gene encodes CDR1 LNHDA and CDR2 SQIVND (reference sequence).

The rearrangement uses TRBV5-1 and TRBJ1-1, with 11 nucleotides matching TRBD1. Unmatched junction bases numbered 8, after V lost 4 bases and J lost 6 bases. The V gene's germline CDR1 is SGHRS and CDR2 YFSETQ. The CDR3 runs to 15 residues. CDR3 loop: CASSTKGQGESEAFF. The CDR3 DNA is TGCGCCAGCAGCACGAAGGGACAGGGGGAATCTGAAGCTTTCTTT.

The chain employs TRBV2 and TRBJ1-5, with D tentatively TRBD1 (5 bases). Trimming left V 3 bases short and J 6 bases short, with 12 bases between. The CDR3 contains 14 residues. Germline V gene lookup returns CDR1 SNHLY and CDR2 FYNNEI. CDR3 sequence reads: CASSDGGFGQPQHF. CDR3 DNA: TGTGCCAGCAGTGATGGGGGGTTCGGTCAGCCCCAGCATTTT. Supplemented by reference TRBV2 and TRBJ1-5, the full variable domain reads EPEVTQTPSHQVTQMGQEVILRCVPISNHLYFYWYRQILGQKVEFLVSFYNNEISEKSEIFDDQFSVERPDGSNFTLKIRSTKLEDSAMYFCASSDGGFGQPQHFGDGTRLSIL.

The chain has TRBV4-1 and TRBJ1-5, with D uncertain. Germline CDR1 MGHRA, CDR2 YSYEKL. Trimming took 0 bases from V and 0 from J, leaving 12 bases between them. The CDR3 contains 17 residues. The CDR3 DNA reads TGCGCCAGCAGCCAAGATAGTGGGGATTATAGCAATCAGCCCCAGCATTTT. Its translation: CASSQDSGDYSNQPQHF.

This sequence joins TRBV27 and TRBJ1-1; no firm D call. Germline assignment: CDR1 MNHEY and CDR2 SMNVEV (reference sequence). The germline V and J ends were trimmed by 6 bases and 0 bases, with 11 bases remaining between them. The CDR3 contains 14 residues. DNA for the CDR3: TGTGCCAGCAGATTGGGAGTTTTGAACACTGAAGCTTTCTTT. It translates to CASRLGVLNTEAFF.

The chain couples TRBV9 to TRBJ2-3; D remains ambiguous. This CDR3 region has 14 residues. The germline V gene encodes CDR1 SGDLS and CDR2 YYNGEE. The V end lost 4 bases, the J end lost 4 bases, and 13 bases lay between the germline ends. In DNA form, the CDR3 reads TGTGCCAGCAGCCCTCGTAGGGCGGCAGATACGCAGTATTTT. It yields the protein CASSPRRAADTQYF.

The J gene is TRBJ2-7, the V gene TRBV30; TRBD1 agrees at 7 bases. The V gene's germline CDR1 is GTSNPN and CDR2 SVGIG (reference sequence). The CDR3 has 13 residues. The J segment lost 3 bases and the V segment lost 4 bases, leaving 6 bases of the junction unmatched. The CDR3 loop reads CAWKQGSNYEQYF. DNA of the CDR3: TGTGCCTGGAAACAGGGGAGCAACTACGAGCAGTACTTC.

The chain employs TRBV18 and TRBJ1-6; D remains ambiguous. CDR3 size: 17 residues. V was pared by 0 bases and J by 0 bases, with 9 bases between. Germline-derived CDR1 and CDR2 are KGHSH and LQKENI. CDR3 in amino acids: CASSPPEGPSYNSPLHF. For the CDR3, the DNA is TGTGCCAGCTCACCACCGGAGGGCCCCTCCTATAATTCACCCCTCCACTTT.

CDR3 nucleotide sequence: TGTGCCAGCAGCCCCTTGTGGGGGCGTGACTATGGCTACACCTTC. Protein: CASSPLWGRDYGYTF. This sequence joins TRBV9 and TRBJ1-2; D possibly corresponds to TRBD1 (6 bases). Germline CDR1 is SGDLS and CDR2 is YYNGEE. This CDR3 has 15 amino acids. V shed 4 bases and J shed 3 bases, with 16 bases lying between them.

In nucleotides, the CDR3 is TGCGCCAGCAGCGGCTCTTGGACGGCCTTTAACACTGAAGCTTTCTTT. This sequence encodes CASSGSWTAFNTEAFF. The chain is built from TRBV4-3 and TRBJ1-1; no clear D gene. Germline CDR1 is LGHNA and CDR2 is YSLEER. V dropped 5 bases and J dropped 2 bases, with 18 bases sitting between them. The CDR3 spans 16 residues.

This clone came up once. The gene calls are TRBV6-5 and TRBJ2-3, with 12 positions matching TRBD2. This CDR3 is 15 amino acids long. V was pared by 7 bases and J by 2 bases, with 4 bases of the junction left unmatched. Looked up from germline, CDR1 is MNHEY and CDR2 is SVGAGI. CDR3 in amino acids: CASNPSGGATDTQYF. CDR3 sequence (DNA): TGTGCCAGCAACCCTAGCGGGGGGGCCACAGATACGCAGTATTTT.

The rearrangement joins TRBV6-5 to TRBJ2-5, with D perhaps TRBD1 or TRBD2 (5 bases each). Per germline, CDR1 MNHEY and CDR2 SVGAGI. Trimming removed 2 bases at V and 5 bases at J, with 15 bases between. This CDR3 is 15 amino acids long. The CDR3 sequence: CASSYGTDPGETQYF. CDR3 coding DNA: TGTGCCAGCAGTTACGGGACGGACCCTGGGGAGACCCAGTACTTC.

The chain couples TRBV5-1 to TRBJ2-7, with a possible D match to TRBD1 (6 bases). This CDR3 contains 14 residues. Deletions cut 2 bases from V and 5 bases from J, with 14 bases between. Germline CDR1 reads SGHRS; CDR2 reads YFSETQ. In DNA form, the CDR3 reads TGCGCCAGCAGCTTAGTCGGGACACCTAACGAGCAGTACTTC. Its translation: CASSLVGTPNEQYF.

For the CDR3, the DNA is TGTGCCAGCAGTTCAGGGGGCAAGCATGGCTACACCTTC. It is translated as CASSSGGKHGYTF. This chain uses TRBV6-5 with TRBJ1-2; 8 positions match TRBD1. Germline V gene data show CDR1 as MNHEY and CDR2 as SVGAGI. Losses at the gene ends were 4 bases for V and 6 bases for J; bases not matched to a gene: 4. The CDR3 is 13 residues long.

V and J are TRBV5-6 and TRBJ2-7; 7 nucleotides agree with TRBD1. CDR3 length: 15 amino acids. Germline trimming cut 7 bases from V and 0 bases from J; bases unmatched to any gene: 10. CDR1 and CDR2 from the germline V gene are SGHDT and YYEEEE. In DNA, the CDR3 is TGTGCCAGCGCTGGGGCGACAGGGAGCTCCTACGAGCAGTACTTC. It encodes CASAGATGSSYEQYF.

V usage is TRBV6-5 and J usage is TRBJ1-2, with D maybe TRBD1 (5 bases). The ends were cut back, 5 bases at V and 6 bases at J, with 10 bases in the middle. This CDR3 has 12 residues. Germline V lookup: CDR1 MNHEY, CDR2 SVGAGI. The CDR3 DNA follows: TGTGCCAGCAGTGGGGGGGGAGATGGCTACACCTTC. It specifies CASSGGGDGYTF.

The chain has TRBV7-2 and TRBJ2-7; tentatively, D is TRBD1 or TRBD2 (6 bases each). This CDR3 spans 15 amino acids. Trimming pared 9 bases from V and 3 bases from J, leaving 21 bases between. Germline V lookup: CDR1 SGHTA, CDR2 FQGNSA. The CDR3 sequence: CASETTPGAVYEQYF. The CDR3 region has the DNA TGTGCCAGTGAAACCACCCCGGGGGCAGTCTACGAGCAGTACTTC.

This clone counts as medium-sized (0.01 to 0.1%). The rearrangement joins TRBV27 to TRBJ2-1, with 8 positions matching TRBD2. The germline CDR1 and CDR2 sequences are MNHEY and SMNVEV (reference sequence). CDR3 length: 15 residues. Trimming cost V 5 bases and J 3 bases; bases outside gene matches: 6. The CDR3 DNA is TGTGCCAGCAGTCTCCTGGCGGGGGGCTACAATGAGCAGTTCTTC. This encodes CASSLLAGGYNEQFF.

The chain combines TRBV9 with TRBJ1-3, with D perhaps matching TRBD1 (5 bases). The ends were cut back, 0 bases at V and 1 base at J, with 14 bases in the middle. CDR1 is SGDLS and CDR2 is YYNGEE in the germline V gene. The CDR3 length is 17 residues. The CDR3 loop reads CASSVDATDYSGNTIYF. The CDR3 bases are TGTGCCAGCAGCGTAGACGCGACAGACTATTCTGGAAACACCATATATTTT.

The chain couples TRBV5-1 to TRBJ2-7; 10 positions agree with TRBD1. The CDR3 runs 15 residues. The J segment lost 5 bases and the V segment lost 4 bases, leaving 9 bases of the junction unmatched. Germline V CDR1 and CDR2: SGHRS, YFSETQ. CDR3 amino acids: CASSRTGQGNHEQYF. As DNA, the CDR3 is TGCGCCAGCAGCCGGACGGGACAGGGGAACCACGAGCAGTACTTC.

The chain employs TRBV4-2 and TRBJ2-5, with 9 bases fitting TRBD2. CDR1 LGHNA and CDR2 YNFKEQ come from the germline V gene. V shed 0 bases, J shed 1 base, and the junction held 0 bases outside the gene matches. The CDR3 sequence is 15 residues long. CDR3 DNA: TGTGCCAGCAGCCAAGAGCGGGGGGGCCAAGAGACCCAGTACTTC. Translating gives CASSQERGGQETQYF.

The CDR3 DNA follows: TGTGCCAGCTCACCATCTTCCTCCTCCGACAGCTACACCTTC. Translated: CASSPSSSSDSYTF. This rearrangement joins TRBV18 to TRBJ1-2, with D uncertain. The germline CDR1 and CDR2 sequences are KGHSH and LQKENI. The CDR3 extends over 14 amino acids. Trimming removed 2 bases at V and 9 bases at J, with 16 bases between. The full variable domain, with the rest looked up from reference TRBV18 and TRBJ1-2, is NAGVMQNPRHLVRRRGQEARLRCSPMKGHSHVYWYRQLPEEGLKFMVYLQKENIIDESGMPKERFSAEFPKEGPSILRIQQVVRGDSAAYFCASSPSSSSDSYTFGSGTRLTVV.

This chain links TRBV5-6 with TRBJ1-4; TRBD1 aligns across 9 bases. Germline V gene sequence: CDR1 SGHDT, CDR2 YYEEEE. The CDR3 totals 13 residues. J lost 8 bases, V lost 2 bases, and 1 base had no gene match. CDR3 nucleotides: TGTGCCAGCAGCTTTGACAGGGGGGAAAAACTGTTTTTT. Translated: CASSFDRGEKLFF.

The chain joins TRBV7-6 to TRBJ2-3, with D possibly TRBD2 on 6 matching bases. Looked up from germline, CDR1 is SGHVS and CDR2 is FNYEAQ. The CDR3 is made up of 16 amino acids. With 0 bases removed from V and 0 bases from J, the gap between germline ends came to 10 bases. The CDR3: CASSLAWRGSTDTQYF. Written as DNA, the CDR3 is TGTGCCAGCAGCTTAGCATGGCGGGGTAGCACAGATACGCAGTATTTT.

The CDR3 reads CASSLRSYEQYF. CDR3 bases: TGTGCCAGCAGCCTACGCTCCTACGAGCAGTACTTC. The rearrangement joins TRBV5-6 to TRBJ2-7; unclear D gene. V shed 4 bases and J shed 0 bases, with 5 bases lying between them. The CDR3 contains 12 residues. The V gene's germline CDR1 is SGHDT and CDR2 YYEEEE.

The rearrangement links TRBV5-6 to TRBJ1-2, with 10 bases fitting TRBD1. Germline V gene data show CDR1 as SGHDT and CDR2 as YYEEEE. This CDR3 has 13 amino acids. V shed 3 bases and J 8 bases; nucleotides not matched to a gene: 4. The CDR3 sequence: CASSWDRGQGYTF. CDR3 DNA: TGTGCCAGCAGCTGGGACAGGGGACAGGGCTACACCTTC.

The chain combines TRBV21-1 with TRBJ1-1; the table's D call, TRBD1, was not checked against the DNA. TRBV21-1 is listed as a pseudogene. The CDR3 contains 19 residues. The CDR3 spells CASSTQTGLNRGGYTEAFF. CDR3 nucleotides: TGTGCCAGCAGCACTCAGACAGGTCTAAACAGGGGAGGCTACACTGAAGCTTTCTTT.

V usage is TRBV4-1 and J usage is TRBJ1-1; D is uncertain. This CDR3 comprises 13 residues. Germline V gene data show CDR1 as MGHRA and CDR2 as YSYEKL. The V and J ends lost 2 bases and 10 bases respectively, with 14 bases between them. The CDR3: CASSQQDGGRAFF. In DNA, the CDR3 is TGCGCCAGCAGCCAACAGGACGGAGGGAGAGCTTTCTTT.

The chain recombines TRBV29-1 with TRBJ1-5; a possible D gene is TRBD1 (5 bases). The germline V and J ends were trimmed by 4 bases and 7 bases, with 11 bases remaining between them. CDR1 and CDR2 (germline): SQVTM, ANQGSEA. The CDR3 has 12 amino acids. CDR3 nucleotides: TGCAGCGTTGGCGGGGGAGAGCAGCCCCAGCATTTT. It translates to CSVGGGEQPQHF.

The genes are TRBV10-3 and TRBJ2-7, with D unresolved. The V and J ends lost 3 bases and 0 bases respectively, with 9 bases between them. Germline assignment: CDR1 ENHRY and CDR2 SYGVKD. The CDR3 is made up of 14 amino acids. The CDR3 reads CAISDGSSSYEQYF. As DNA, the CDR3 is TGTGCCATCAGTGATGGCAGTAGCTCCTACGAGCAGTACTTC.

This clone was seen just once. The chain recombines TRBV30 with TRBJ1-1; tentative D call: TRBD1 (5 bases). Trimming pared 0 bases from V and 7 bases from J, leaving 12 bases between. The CDR3 is 13 amino acids. Germline CDR1 and CDR2: GTSNPN and SVGIG (reference sequence). The DNA for the CDR3 is TGTGCCTGGAGTGTATTGGGGGTTGATGAAGCTTTCTTT. It codes for CAWSVLGVDEAFF.